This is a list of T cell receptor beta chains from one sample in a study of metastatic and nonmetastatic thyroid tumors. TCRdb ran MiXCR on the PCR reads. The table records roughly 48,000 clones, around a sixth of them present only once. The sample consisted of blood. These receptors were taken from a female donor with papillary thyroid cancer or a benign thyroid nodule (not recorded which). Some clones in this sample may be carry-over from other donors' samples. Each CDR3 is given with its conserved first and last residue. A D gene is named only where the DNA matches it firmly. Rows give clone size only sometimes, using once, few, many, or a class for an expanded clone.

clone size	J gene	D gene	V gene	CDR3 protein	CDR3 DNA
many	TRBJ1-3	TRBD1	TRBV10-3	CAISRDSGNTIYF	TGTGCCATCAGTAGGGACAGTGGAAACACCATATATTTT
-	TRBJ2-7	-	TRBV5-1	CASSIYLCSVVYGEQYF	-
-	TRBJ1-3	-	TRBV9	CASSVDMGGNTIYF	TGTGCCAGCAGCGTGGACATGGGAGGAAACACCATATATTTT
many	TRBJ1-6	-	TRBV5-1	CASSSGPLNSPLHF	TGCGCCAGCAGCTCGGGACCGTTAAATTCACCCCTCCACTTT
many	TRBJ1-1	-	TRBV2	CASSEEPVEAFF	TGTGCCAGCAGTGAAGAGCCCGTCGAAGCTTTCTTT
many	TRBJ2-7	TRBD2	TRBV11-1	CASSYGLAGSSYEQYF	TGTGCCAGCAGTTATGGACTAGCGGGAAGCTCCTACGAGCAGTACTTC
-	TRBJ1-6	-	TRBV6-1	CASSVGDNSPLQF	TGTGCCAGCAGCGTCGGGGATAATTCACCGCTCCAATTT
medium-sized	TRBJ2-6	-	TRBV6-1	CASSEAGGGYSGANVLTF	TGTGCCAGCAGTGAAGCTGGGGGGGGCTACTCTGGGGCCAACGTCCTGACTTTC
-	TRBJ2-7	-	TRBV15	CATSRDRRTAYEQYF	TGTGCCACCAGCAGAGATCGTAGGACAGCCTACGAGCAGTACTTC
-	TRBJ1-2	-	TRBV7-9	CASSPAGVVGYTF	TGTGCCAGCAGCCCAGCGGGGGTGGTTGGCTACACCTTC